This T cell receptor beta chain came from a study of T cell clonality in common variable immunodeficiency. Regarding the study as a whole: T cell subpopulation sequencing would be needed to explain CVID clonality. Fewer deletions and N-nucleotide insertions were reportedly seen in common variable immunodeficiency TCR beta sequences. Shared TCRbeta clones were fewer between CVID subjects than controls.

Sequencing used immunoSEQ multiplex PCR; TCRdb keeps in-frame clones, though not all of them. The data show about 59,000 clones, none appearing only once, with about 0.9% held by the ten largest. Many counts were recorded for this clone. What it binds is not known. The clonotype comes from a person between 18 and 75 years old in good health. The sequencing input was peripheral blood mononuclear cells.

CDR3 residues: CASSASGGAYTQYF. CDR3 DNA (partial): TGTGCCAGCAGTGCCAGCGGGGGGGCTTATACG. V and J are TRBV6-4 and TRBJ2-3, with 10 bases aligning to TRBD2. Sequencing ends 3 residues short of the CDR3 end; the germline J gene provides the rest. The CDR3 is made up of 14 amino acids. V was clipped by 4 bases and J by 7 bases; unmatched bases: 5. The V gene's germline CDR1 is MRHNA and CDR2 SNTAGT.